This T cell receptor (beta chain) was recorded in a study of blood T cell repertoires in COVID-19 (TCRdb year 2020). About the full investigation: Samples covering the acute and convalescent phases of COVID-19 were provided by collaborators in the United States, Italy and Spain. A freely available public database, intended as a resource for researchers studying the immune response to SARS-CoV-2, is where the repertoires were released. A de-identified subject ID, COVID-19 status, age in years and sex were almost always included in the sample metadata. Subjects who had been exposed to COVID-19, were actively infected with it, or had recovered from it provided the deeply sampled blood TCRbeta repertoires that made up the dataset. Where HLA class I and class II types were available, the types were taken from metadata supplied by the sample provider, not from assay-based typing. The prospective study material was composed of cDNA or gDNA derived from T cells, B-cell-depleted T cells, or PBMCs. The samples were drawn from the first 160 participants of the ongoing ImmuneRACE study and from over 950 subjects provided by 6 global collaborators.

One collaborating source in Seattle enrolled patients during active infection and followed them longitudinally through the course of disease. Whole blood was collected in K2EDTA tubes by collaborating institutions according to the institutions' own protocols. For TCRbeta analysis, collaborators shipped samples as frozen whole blood, isolated PBMCs, or DNA extracted from either of those sample types. The study at large found these results: How much clinical and demographic metadata was included differed by source and by participant, and the metadata was provided uncurated.

A remark on this clone: The antigen it binds to is not known. No base-level quality is on record; no much larger clone is a single base apart.

Sequences MNHEY (CDR1) and SVGAGI (CDR2) are obtained from the germline V gene. The CDR3 spans 15 residues, from the cysteine through the phenylalanine. Only the CDR3 DNA is retained, 45 bases long and in frame from the first base. V drops 5 bases and J drops 2 bases, leaving 14 bases in between. TCRbeta CDR3 regions were amplified from genomic DNA using the immunoSEQ Assay, a bias-controlled multiplex PCR. From the authors' description of their analysis: The number of nucleated cells in each sample was estimated by amplification of reference gene primers within the assay. To quantify the absolute abundance of each unique TCRbeta CDR3 rearrangement, sequence reads were collapsed and filtered. For each sample, productive Simpson clonality was calculated by taking the square root of Simpson's diversity index across productive rearrangements. This immuneACCESS table, as held by TCRdb, lists in-frame sequences with V and J called but not all clones. Of the missing ones, under half trace to an unresolved V gene in checked studies; the others have no known cause. V, J and clone size were drawn from that table, and D and trimming were deduced from the DNA. Across this sample there are fewer than 650,000 clones, with roughly 89% seen only once. The ten top clones hold roughly 7.4% of the sample.

Sequenced sample: peripheral blood. The clonotype was recovered from a woman between 45 and 60 years old with COVID-19, enrolled during active disease. This chain joins TRBV6-5 to TRBJ2-3, and TRBD1 may be the D gene, going by 6 matching bases. CDR3 sequence: CASSPFPGVTDTQYF. The bases are TGTGCCAGCAGTCCGTTCCCAGGGGTCACAGATACGCAGTATTTT.